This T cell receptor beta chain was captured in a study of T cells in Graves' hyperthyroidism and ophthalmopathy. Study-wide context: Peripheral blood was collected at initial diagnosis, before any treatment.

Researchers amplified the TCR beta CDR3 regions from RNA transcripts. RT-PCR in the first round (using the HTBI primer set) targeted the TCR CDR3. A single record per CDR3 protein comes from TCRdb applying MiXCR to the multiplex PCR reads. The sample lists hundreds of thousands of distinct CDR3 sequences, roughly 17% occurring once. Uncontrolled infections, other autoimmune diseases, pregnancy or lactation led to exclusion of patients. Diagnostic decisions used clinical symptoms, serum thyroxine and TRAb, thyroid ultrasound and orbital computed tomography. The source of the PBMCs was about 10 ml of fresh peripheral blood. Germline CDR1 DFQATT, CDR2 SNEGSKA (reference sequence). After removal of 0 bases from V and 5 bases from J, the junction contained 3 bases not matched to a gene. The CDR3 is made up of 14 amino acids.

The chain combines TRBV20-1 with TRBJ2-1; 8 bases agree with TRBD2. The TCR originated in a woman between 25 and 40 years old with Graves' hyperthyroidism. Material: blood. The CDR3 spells CSAREDGGDNEQFF. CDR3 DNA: TGCAGTGCTAGAGAGGACGGGGGGGACAATGAGCAGTTCTTC.